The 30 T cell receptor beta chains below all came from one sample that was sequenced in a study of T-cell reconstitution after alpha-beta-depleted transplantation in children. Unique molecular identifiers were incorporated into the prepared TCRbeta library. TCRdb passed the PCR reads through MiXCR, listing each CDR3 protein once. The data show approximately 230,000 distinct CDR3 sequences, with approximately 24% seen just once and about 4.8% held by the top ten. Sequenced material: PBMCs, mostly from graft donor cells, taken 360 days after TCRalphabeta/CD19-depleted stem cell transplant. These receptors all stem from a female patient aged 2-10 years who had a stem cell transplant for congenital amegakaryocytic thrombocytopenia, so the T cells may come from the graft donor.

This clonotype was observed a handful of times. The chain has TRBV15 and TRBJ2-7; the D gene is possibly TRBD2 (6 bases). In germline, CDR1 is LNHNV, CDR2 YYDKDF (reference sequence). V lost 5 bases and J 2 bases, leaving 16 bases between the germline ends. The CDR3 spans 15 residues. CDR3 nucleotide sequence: TGTGCCACCAGCGCACGAATGCCGGGAGCCTACGAGCAGTACTTC. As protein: CATSARMPGAYEQYF.

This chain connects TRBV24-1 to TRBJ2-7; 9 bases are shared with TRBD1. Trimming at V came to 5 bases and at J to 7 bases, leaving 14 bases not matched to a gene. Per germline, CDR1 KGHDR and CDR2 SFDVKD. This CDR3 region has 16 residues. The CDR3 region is CATSGAPGQGVLEQYF. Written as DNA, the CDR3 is TGTGCCACCAGTGGAGCCCCGGGACAGGGTGTTTTAGAGCAGTACTTC.

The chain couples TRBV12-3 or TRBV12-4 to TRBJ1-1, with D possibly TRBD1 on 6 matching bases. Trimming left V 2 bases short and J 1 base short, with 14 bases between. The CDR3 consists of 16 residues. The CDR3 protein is CASSLRTASPNTEAFF. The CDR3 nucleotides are TGTGCCAGCAGTTTAAGGACAGCCTCACCGAACACTGAAGCTTTCTTT.

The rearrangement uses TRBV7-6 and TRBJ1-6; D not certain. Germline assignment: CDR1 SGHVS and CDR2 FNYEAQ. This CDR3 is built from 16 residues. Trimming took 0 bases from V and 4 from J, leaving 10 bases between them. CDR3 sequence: CASSLAMPGYNSPLHF. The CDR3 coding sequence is TGTGCCAGCAGCTTAGCTATGCCGGGATATAATTCACCCCTCCACTTT.

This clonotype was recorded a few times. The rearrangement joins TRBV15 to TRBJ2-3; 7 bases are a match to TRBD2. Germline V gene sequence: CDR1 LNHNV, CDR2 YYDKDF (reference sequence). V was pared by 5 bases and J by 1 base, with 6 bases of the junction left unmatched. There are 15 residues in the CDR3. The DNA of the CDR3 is TGTGCCACCAGCCGGGGGGACTACGGCACAGATACGCAGTATTTT. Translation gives CATSRGDYGTDTQYF.

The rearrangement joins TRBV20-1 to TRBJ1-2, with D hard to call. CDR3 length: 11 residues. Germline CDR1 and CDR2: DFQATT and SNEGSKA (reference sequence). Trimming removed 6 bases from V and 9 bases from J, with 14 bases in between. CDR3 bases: TGCAGTGCAACCTGGGTTAAGAGCTACACCTTC. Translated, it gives CSATWVKSYTF.

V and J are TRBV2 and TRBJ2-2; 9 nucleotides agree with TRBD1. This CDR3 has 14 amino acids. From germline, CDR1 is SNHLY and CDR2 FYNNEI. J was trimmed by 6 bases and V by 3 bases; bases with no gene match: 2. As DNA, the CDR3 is TGTGCCAGCAGTGACCGGACAGGGGCCGGGGAGCTGTTTTTT. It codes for CASSDRTGAGELFF.

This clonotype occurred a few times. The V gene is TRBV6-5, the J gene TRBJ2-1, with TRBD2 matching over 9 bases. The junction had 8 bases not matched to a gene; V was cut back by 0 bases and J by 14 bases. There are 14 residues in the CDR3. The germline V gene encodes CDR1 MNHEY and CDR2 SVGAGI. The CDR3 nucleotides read TGTGCCAGCAGTTACTCTGAGCGGGGGGATGGGGAGTTCTTC. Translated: CASSYSERGDGEFF.

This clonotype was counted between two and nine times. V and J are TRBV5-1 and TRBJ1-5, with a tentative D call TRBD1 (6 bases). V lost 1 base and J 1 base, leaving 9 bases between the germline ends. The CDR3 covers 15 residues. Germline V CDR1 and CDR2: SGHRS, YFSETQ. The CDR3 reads CASSLTGLSNQPQHF. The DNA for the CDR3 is TGCGCCAGCAGCTTGACAGGGTTGAGCAATCAGCCCCAGCATTTT.

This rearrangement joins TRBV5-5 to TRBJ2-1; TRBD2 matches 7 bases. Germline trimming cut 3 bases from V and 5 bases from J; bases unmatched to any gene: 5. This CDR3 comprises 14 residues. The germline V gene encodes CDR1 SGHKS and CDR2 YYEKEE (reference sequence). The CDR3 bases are TGTGCCAGCAGCTCCAACCGGGGGGACAATGAGCAGTTCTTC. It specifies CASSSNRGDNEQFF. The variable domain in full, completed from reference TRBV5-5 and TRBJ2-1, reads DAGVTQSPTHLIKTRGQQVTLRCSPISGHKSVSWYQQVLGQGPQFIFQYYEKEERGRGNFPDRFSARQFPNYSSELNVNALLLGDSALYLCASSSNRGDNEQFFGPGTRLTVL.

For the CDR3, the DNA is TGTGCCAGCAGCTTAGCGGAAAGCGTGGGCGAGCAGTACTTC. Translating gives CASSLAESVGEQYF. V and J are TRBV7-7 and TRBJ2-7; D gene uncertain. Germline loops: CDR1 SSHAT, CDR2 FNYEAQ (reference sequence). The CDR3 covers 14 residues. The V and J ends lost 0 bases and 6 bases respectively, with 12 bases between them. The full variable domain, with the rest looked up from reference TRBV7-7 and TRBJ2-7, is GAGVSQSPRYKVTKRGQDVTLRCDPISSHATLYWYQQALGQGPEFLTYFNYEAQPDKSGLPSDRFSAERPEGSISTLTIQRTEQRDSAMYRCASSLAESVGEQYFGPGTRLTVT.

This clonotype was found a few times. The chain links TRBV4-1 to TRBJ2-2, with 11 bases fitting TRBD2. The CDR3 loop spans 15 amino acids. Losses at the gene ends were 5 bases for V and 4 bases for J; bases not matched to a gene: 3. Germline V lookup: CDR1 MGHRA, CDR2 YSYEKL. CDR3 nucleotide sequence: TGCGCCAGCAGCTTCGGACTAGCGGGCACCGGGGAGCTGTTTTTT. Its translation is CASSFGLAGTGELFF.

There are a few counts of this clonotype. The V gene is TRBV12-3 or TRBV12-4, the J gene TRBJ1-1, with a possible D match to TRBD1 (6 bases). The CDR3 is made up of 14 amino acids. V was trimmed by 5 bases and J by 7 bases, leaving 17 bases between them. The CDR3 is CASSPPTGASEAFF. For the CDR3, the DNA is TGTGCCAGCAGTCCCCCCACGGGGGCGAGTGAAGCTTTCTTT.

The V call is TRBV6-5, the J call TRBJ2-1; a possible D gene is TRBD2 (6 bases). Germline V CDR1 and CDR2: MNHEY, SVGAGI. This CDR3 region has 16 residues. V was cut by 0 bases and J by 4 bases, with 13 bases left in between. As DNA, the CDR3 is TGTGCCAGCAGTTACTCGAGGGCGGGGAAGTACAATGAGCAGTTCTTC. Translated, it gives CASSYSRAGKYNEQFF.

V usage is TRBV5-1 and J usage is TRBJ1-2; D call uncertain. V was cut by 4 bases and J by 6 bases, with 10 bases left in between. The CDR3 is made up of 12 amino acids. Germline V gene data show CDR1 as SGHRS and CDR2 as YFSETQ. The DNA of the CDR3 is TGCGCCAGCAGCGGCAGCGAAAATGGCTACACCTTC. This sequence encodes CASSGSENGYTF.

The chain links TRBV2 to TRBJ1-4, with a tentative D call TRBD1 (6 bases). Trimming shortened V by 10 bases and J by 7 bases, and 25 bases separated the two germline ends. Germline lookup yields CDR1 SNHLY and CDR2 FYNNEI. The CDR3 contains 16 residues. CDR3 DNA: TGTGCCAACAGGGACATCAGCAGGCTCTACCCTGAAAAACTGTTTTTT. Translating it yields CANRDISRLYPEKLFF.

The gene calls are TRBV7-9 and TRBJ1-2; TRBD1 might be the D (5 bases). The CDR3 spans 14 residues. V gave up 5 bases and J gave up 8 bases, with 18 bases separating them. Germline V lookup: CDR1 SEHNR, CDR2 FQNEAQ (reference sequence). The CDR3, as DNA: TGTGCCAGCAGCCCGAACCGGGGCGAGTGGGGCTACACCTTC. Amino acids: CASSPNRGEWGYTF.

CDR3 in DNA: TGCAGTGCTAGCTGGGGGGAAGACAATGGCTACACCTTC. Translated: CSASWGEDNGYTF. The V call is TRBV20-1, the J call TRBJ1-2, with D perhaps TRBD1 (5 bases). The CDR3 runs to 13 residues. CDR1 and CDR2 (germline): DFQATT, SNEGSKA (reference sequence). V gave up 3 bases and J gave up 6 bases, with 14 bases separating them.

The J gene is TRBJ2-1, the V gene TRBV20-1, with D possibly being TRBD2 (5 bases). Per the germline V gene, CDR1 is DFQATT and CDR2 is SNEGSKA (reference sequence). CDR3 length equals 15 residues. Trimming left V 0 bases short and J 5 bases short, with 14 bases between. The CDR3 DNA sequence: TGCAGTGCTAGAGATCCCCTTGGAGGAGACAATGAGCAGTTCTTC. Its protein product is CSARDPLGGDNEQFF.

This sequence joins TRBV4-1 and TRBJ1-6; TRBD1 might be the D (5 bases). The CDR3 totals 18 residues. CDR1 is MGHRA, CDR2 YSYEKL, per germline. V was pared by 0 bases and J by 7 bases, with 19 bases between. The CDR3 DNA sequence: TGCGCCAGCAGCCAAGACGCCGGGACGGTTGAGGGAAATTCACCCCTCCACTTT. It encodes CASSQDAGTVEGNSPLHF.

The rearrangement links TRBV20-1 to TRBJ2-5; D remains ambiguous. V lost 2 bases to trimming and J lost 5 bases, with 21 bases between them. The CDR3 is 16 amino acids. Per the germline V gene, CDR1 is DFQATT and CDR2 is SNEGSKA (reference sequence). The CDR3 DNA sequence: TGCAGTGCTAGACTACCCAAGGCGGTCTTGGCGGAGACCCAGTACTTC. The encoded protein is CSARLPKAVLAETQYF.

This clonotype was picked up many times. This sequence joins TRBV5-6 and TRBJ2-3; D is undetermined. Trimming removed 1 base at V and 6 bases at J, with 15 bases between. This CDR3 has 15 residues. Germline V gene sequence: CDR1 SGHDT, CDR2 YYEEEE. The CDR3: CASSLRLLPFDTQYF. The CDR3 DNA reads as TGTGCCAGCAGCTTGAGGCTCCTACCGTTTGATACGCAGTATTTT.

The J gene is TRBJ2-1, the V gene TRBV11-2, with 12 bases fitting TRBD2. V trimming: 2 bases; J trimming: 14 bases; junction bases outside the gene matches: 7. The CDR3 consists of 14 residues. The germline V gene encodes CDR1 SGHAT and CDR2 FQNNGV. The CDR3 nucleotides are TGTGCCAGCAGCTTACTAGCGGGAGGGCCTGATGAGTTCTTC. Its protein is CASSLLAGGPDEFF. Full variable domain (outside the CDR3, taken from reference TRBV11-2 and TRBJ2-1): EAGVAQSPRYKIIEKRQSVAFWCNPISGHATLYWYQQILGQGPKLLIQFQNNGVVDDSQLPKDRFSAERLKGVDSTLKIQPAKLEDSAVYLCASSLLAGGPDEFFGPGTRLTVL.

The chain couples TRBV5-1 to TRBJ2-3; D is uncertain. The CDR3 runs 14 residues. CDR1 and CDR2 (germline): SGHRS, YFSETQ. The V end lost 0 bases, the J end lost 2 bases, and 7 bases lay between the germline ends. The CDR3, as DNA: TGCGCCAGCAGCTTGGAAGCCAACACAGATACGCAGTATTTT. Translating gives CASSLEANTDTQYF.

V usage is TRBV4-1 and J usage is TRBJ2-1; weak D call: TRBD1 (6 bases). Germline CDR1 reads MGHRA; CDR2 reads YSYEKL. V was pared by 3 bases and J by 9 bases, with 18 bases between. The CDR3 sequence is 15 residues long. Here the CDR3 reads CASSHAQGSTGEQFF. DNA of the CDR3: TGCGCCAGCAGCCATGCACAGGGATCGACAGGTGAGCAGTTCTTC.

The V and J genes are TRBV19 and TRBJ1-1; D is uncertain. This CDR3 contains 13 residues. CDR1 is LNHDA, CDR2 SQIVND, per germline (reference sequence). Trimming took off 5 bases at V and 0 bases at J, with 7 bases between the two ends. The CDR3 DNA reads TGTGCCAGTAGTCCCCTGATGAACACTGAAGCTTTCTTT. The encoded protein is CASSPLMNTEAFF.

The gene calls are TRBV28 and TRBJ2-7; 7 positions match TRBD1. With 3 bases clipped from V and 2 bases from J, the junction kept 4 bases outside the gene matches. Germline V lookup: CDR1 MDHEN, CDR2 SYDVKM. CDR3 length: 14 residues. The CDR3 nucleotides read TGTGCCAGCAGTTTTGGGGACAGAACCTACGAGCAGTACTTC. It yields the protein CASSFGDRTYEQYF. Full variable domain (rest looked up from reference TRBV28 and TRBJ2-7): DVKVTQSSRYLVKRTGEKVFLECVQDMDHENMFWYRQDPGLGLRLIYFSYDVKMKEKGDIPEGYSVSREKKERFSLILESASTNQTSMYLCASSFGDRTYEQYFGPGTRLTVT.

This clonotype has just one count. The DNA for the CDR3 is TGTGCCAGCAGCCAAGCCCTCATCGAGCCATCTGTCCCCGAGCAGTACTTC. Protein: CASSQALIEPSVPEQYF. The chain couples TRBV14 to TRBJ2-7; D is ambiguous. CDR3 size: 17 residues. Germline V CDR1 and CDR2: SGHDN, FVKESK. V shed 1 base and J shed 6 bases, with 22 bases lying between them.

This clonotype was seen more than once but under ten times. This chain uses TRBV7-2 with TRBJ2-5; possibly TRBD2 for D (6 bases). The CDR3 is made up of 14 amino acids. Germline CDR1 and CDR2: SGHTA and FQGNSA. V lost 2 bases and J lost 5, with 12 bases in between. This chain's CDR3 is CASSLYGGEETQYF. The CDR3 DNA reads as TGTGCCAGCAGCTTATATGGCGGGGAGGAGACCCAGTACTTC.

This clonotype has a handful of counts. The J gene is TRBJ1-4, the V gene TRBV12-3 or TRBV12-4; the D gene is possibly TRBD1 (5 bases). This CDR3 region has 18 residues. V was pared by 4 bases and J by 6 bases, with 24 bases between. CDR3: CASSSRAPGWFWDEKLFF. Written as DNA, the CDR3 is TGTGCCAGCAGTTCCAGGGCCCCGGGATGGTTCTGGGATGAAAAACTGTTTTTT.